These 26 T cell receptor beta chains came from one sample sequenced in a study of T cells in Graves' hyperthyroidism and ophthalmopathy. Amplification of TCR beta CDR3 regions used RNA as the template. TCR CDR3 underwent first-round RT-PCR with the HTBI primer set. TCRdb recomputed calls from the multiplex PCR reads with MiXCR, one row per CDR3 protein. The data contain about 98,000 distinct CDR3 sequences, approximately 42% of them singletons. Sequences were obtained from peripheral blood or thyroid tissue (not recorded which). These receptors were taken from a woman in her 30s with Graves' hyperthyroidism.

The sample holds many counts of this clonotype. The gene calls are TRBV20-1 and TRBJ1-1; D gene uncertain. Per the germline V gene, CDR1 is DFQATT and CDR2 is SNEGSKA (reference sequence). V was trimmed by 6 bases and J by 5 bases, leaving 13 bases between them. This CDR3 is built from 12 residues. The CDR3 region is CSAVEDKTEAFF. The CDR3 nucleotides read TGCAGTGCAGTGGAGGATAAGACTGAAGCTTTCTTT.

The sample holds many counts of this clonotype. The chain has TRBV7-3 and TRBJ2-3; 11 bases are shared with TRBD1. The CDR3 spans 16 residues. Per germline, CDR1 SGHTA and CDR2 FQGTGA. After removal of 6 bases from V and 4 bases from J, the junction contained 9 bases not matched to a gene. The CDR3 protein is CASSPGQGAPPDTQYF. The CDR3 coding sequence is TGTGCCAGCAGTCCCGGACAGGGGGCCCCACCAGATACGCAGTATTTT. Variable domain in full (rest from reference TRBV7-3 and TRBJ2-3): GAGVSQTPSNKVTEKGKYVELRCDPISGHTALYWYRQSLGQGPEFLIYFQGTGAADDSGLPNDRFFAVRPEGSVSTLKIQRTERGDSAVYLCASSPGQGAPPDTQYFGPGTRLTVL.

The rearrangement joins TRBV5-8 to TRBJ1-4; TRBD1 aligns across 7 bases. CDR1 is SGHTS, CDR2 YDEGEE, per germline. The CDR3 has 13 residues. CDR3: CARQQGNNEKLFF. The CDR3 DNA reads TGTGCTAGACAACAGGGGAACAATGAAAAACTGTTTTTT.

The V and J genes are TRBV29-1 and TRBJ2-2, with 10 bases matching TRBD1. Germline V lookup: CDR1 SQVTM, CDR2 ANQGSEA. Germline trimming cut 7 bases from V and 5 bases from J; bases unmatched to any gene: 10. The CDR3 contains 15 residues. The CDR3 DNA sequence: TGCAGCGCTGGAGCGGGGACAGGGGTTACCGGGGAGCTGTTTTTT. It translates to CSAGAGTGVTGELFF.

The sample holds a few counts of this clonotype. The germline gene is not matched at one end of the junction; a read error may be the cause. The CDR3 DNA sequence: TGCGCCAGCAGCTTGACGCCAAGGGGGCGGGCGGAGACCCAGTACTTC. This codes for CASSLTPRGRAETQYF. J is TRBJ2-5 and V is TRBV5-5, with 7 bases identical to TRBD1. CDR3 length equals 16 residues. Looked up from germline, CDR1 is SGHKS and CDR2 is YYEKEE (reference sequence).

This clonotype was counted ten times or more. This chain links TRBV7-6 with TRBJ2-7; unclear D gene. Germline-derived CDR1 and CDR2 are SGHVS and FNYEAQ. This CDR3 has 15 amino acids. Trimming removed 2 bases at V and 2 bases at J, with 13 bases between. This chain's CDR3 is CASSLNPGRAYEQYF. The CDR3 nucleotides read TGTGCCAGCAGCTTAAATCCGGGTAGGGCCTACGAGCAGTACTTC.

This clonotype was counted at least ten times. The V gene is TRBV7-9, the J gene TRBJ2-7; unclear D gene. V was trimmed by 3 bases and J by 3 bases, leaving 6 bases between them. From germline, CDR1 is SEHNR and CDR2 FQNEAQ (reference sequence). The CDR3 covers 12 residues. The CDR3 sequence is CASSLDLYEQYF. The CDR3 DNA reads as TGTGCCAGCAGCTTGGACCTCTACGAGCAGTACTTC.

The chain joins TRBV20-1 to TRBJ2-5; D may match TRBD1 or TRBD2 (5 bases each). CDR3 length: 15 residues. Germline V gene sequence: CDR1 DFQATT, CDR2 SNEGSKA (reference sequence). V lost 6 bases, J lost 5 bases, and 22 bases lay in between. In DNA form, the CDR3 reads TGCAGTGCCAGCAGCTGGGACCCCATGGTGGAGACCCAGTACTTC. Amino acids: CSASSWDPMVETQYF.

The rearrangement uses TRBV19 and TRBJ1-5; 9 positions match TRBD1. The CDR3 runs to 16 residues. Per the germline V gene, CDR1 is LNHDA and CDR2 is SQIVND (reference sequence). V lost 5 bases and J lost 3; bases outside the gene matches: 8. CDR3 in amino acids: CASSPGTGYNNQPQHF. CDR3 DNA: TGTGCCAGTAGTCCCGGGACAGGGTACAACAATCAGCCCCAGCATTTT.

This clonotype has ten or more counts. In DNA form, the CDR3 reads TGTGCCAGCAGCTCCGTACACGAGAACGAGCAGTACTTC. Its translation: CASSSVHENEQYF. The V and J genes are TRBV7-9 and TRBJ2-7; the D is unclear. Germline CDR1 reads SEHNR; CDR2 reads FQNEAQ (reference sequence). V shed 4 bases and J shed 5 bases, with 12 bases lying between them. CDR3 length: 13 amino acids.

There are many counts of this clonotype. The J gene is TRBJ2-5, the V gene TRBV28; 10 nucleotides agree with TRBD2. Germline values: CDR1 MDHEN, CDR2 SYDVKM. With V trimmed by 3 bases and J by 2 bases, 6 bases remained unmatched. The CDR3 has 16 residues. CDR3 sequence: CASSFVAGGRQETQYF. DNA of the CDR3: TGTGCCAGCAGTTTTGTAGCGGGAGGCAGGCAAGAGACCCAGTACTTC.

The rearrangement uses TRBV15 and TRBJ1-1, with TRBD1 matching 7 bases. The CDR3 consists of 16 residues. The J segment lost 4 bases and the V segment lost 3 bases, leaving 11 bases of the junction unmatched. The germline V gene has CDR1 LNHNV and CDR2 YYDKDF (reference sequence). CDR3 bases: TGTGCCACCAGCAGCTTAGTTGGAGCAGGGGGCACTGAAGCTTTCTTT. Translating gives CATSSLVGAGGTEAFF.

This clonotype was seen repeatedly, ten times or more. The CDR3: CSARDDSAGVETQYF. Here the CDR3 DNA reads TGCAGTGCTAGAGATGACTCGGCGGGAGTGGAGACCCAGTACTTC. V usage is TRBV20-1 and J usage is TRBJ2-5, with 7 bases identical to TRBD2. The CDR3 extends over 15 amino acids. Germline CDR1 reads DFQATT; CDR2 reads SNEGSKA (reference sequence). The junction had 9 bases not matched to a gene; V was cut back by 0 bases and J by 5 bases.

This clonotype was detected ten times or more. The chain's CDR3 is CASSLATAEAFF. CDR3 sequence (DNA): TGTGCCAGCAGCTTGGCGACGGCCGAAGCTTTCTTT. The rearrangement uses TRBV5-8 and TRBJ1-1; D is uncertain. CDR3 length: 12 residues. Trimming removed 0 bases from V and 8 bases from J, with 8 bases in between. Per the germline V gene, CDR1 is SGHTS and CDR2 is YDEGEE.

Ten or more counts support this clonotype. V gene TRBV7-8 combines with J gene TRBJ1-2; 11 bases are shared with TRBD1. Germline V gene sequence: CDR1 SGHVS, CDR2 FQNEAQ. This CDR3 spans 14 amino acids. The J segment lost 7 bases and the V segment lost 5 bases, leaving 6 bases of the junction unmatched. The CDR3 DNA is TGTGCCAGCAGCGTTCCGGGACAGGGGGGTGGCTACACCTTC. Its translation is CASSVPGQGGGYTF. The whole variable domain, filled in from reference TRBV7-8 and TRBJ1-2, reads GAGVSQSPRYKVAKRGQDVALRCDPISGHVSLFWYQQALGQGPEFLTYFQNEAQLDKSGLPSDRFFAERPEGSVSTLKIQRTQQEDSAVYLCASSVPGQGGGYTFGSGTRLTVV.

CDR3 protein: CSASAGTGTRYGYTF. The CDR3 nucleotides read TGCAGTGCTAGCGCGGGGACAGGGACAAGATATGGCTACACCTTC. The chain combines TRBV20-1 with TRBJ1-2; 9 bases map to TRBD1. V was pared by 3 bases and J by 5 bases, with 10 bases of the junction left unmatched. The CDR3 consists of 15 residues. CDR1 DFQATT and CDR2 SNEGSKA come from the germline V gene (reference sequence).

This rearrangement joins TRBV18 to TRBJ2-7; D gene ambiguous. Germline values: CDR1 KGHSH, CDR2 LQKENI. Deletions cut 6 bases from V and 5 bases from J, with 14 bases between. This CDR3 is 13 amino acids long. For the CDR3, the DNA is TGTGCCAGCTCCGAGGCTTTAGTCAACGAGCAGTACTTC. It encodes CASSEALVNEQYF.

The chain links TRBV20-1 to TRBJ2-5; 10 nucleotides match TRBD1. CDR1 and CDR2 (germline): DFQATT, SNEGSKA (reference sequence). After removal of 6 bases from V and 5 bases from J, the junction contained 3 bases not matched to a gene. The CDR3 consists of 12 residues. CDR3 region: CSAPTGGETQYF. Written as DNA, the CDR3 is TGCAGTGCACCGACAGGGGGCGAGACCCAGTACTTC.

Many counts were recorded for this clonotype. A read error may explain this, as a much larger clone is one base away. The rearrangement links TRBV7-3 to TRBJ2-7, with 7 bases matching TRBD2. V lost 6 bases and J lost 7; bases outside the gene matches: 6. CDR3 length: 12 residues. Germline CDR1 is SGHTA and CDR2 is FQGTGA. The CDR3 sequence is CASSSGLWEQYF. CDR3 sequence (DNA): TGTGCCAGCAGTAGCGGGCTATGGGAGCAGTACTTC.

Points on this clonotype: In this CDR3 the conserved last residue, phenylalanine or tryptophan, is missing, so a read error is likely. The rearrangement joins TRBV7-9 to TRBJ1-2, with D perhaps matching TRBD1 (5 bases). CDR1 is SEHNR, CDR2 FQNEAQ, per germline (reference sequence). The CDR3 contains 15 residues. V dropped 5 bases and J dropped 0 bases, with 13 bases sitting between them. The CDR3 DNA is TGTGCCAGCAGCCACCCCAGACAGACTAACTATGGCTACACCCCC. Translating it yields CASSHPRQTNYGYTP.

This clonotype came up many times. This chain joins TRBV19 and TRBJ1-1, with D perhaps matching TRBD1 (6 bases). Trimming took 4 bases from V and 0 from J, leaving 12 bases between them. The CDR3 length is 15 residues. Germline CDR1 and CDR2: LNHDA and SQIVND (reference sequence). CDR3 bases: TGTGCCAGTAGTAGACAGGAAGTAGTGAACACTGAAGCTTTCTTT. Translation: CASSRQEVVNTEAFF.

The table lists this clonotype with a few counts. Since a much larger clone is just one base distant, this may be a read error. The chain combines TRBV7-9 with TRBJ2-2; no clear D gene. Germline CDR1 is SEHNR and CDR2 is FQNEAQ (reference sequence). There are 13 residues in the CDR3. V was pared by 5 bases and J by 3 bases, with 7 bases between. Here the CDR3 reads CASSRQDTGELFF. In DNA, the CDR3 is TGTGCCAGCAGCCGACAAGACACCGGGGAGCTGTTTTTT. The full variable domain, rest sourced from reference TRBV7-9 and TRBJ2-2, is DTGVSQNPRHKITKRGQNVTFRCDPISEHNRLYWYRQTLGQGPEFLTYFQNEAQLEKSRLLSDRFSAERPKGSFSTLEIQRTEQGDSAMYLCASSRQDTGELFFGEGSRLTVL.

Points on this clonotype: The junction differs from germline at one of its ends, possibly a read error. V and J are TRBV20-1 and TRBJ1-1; the D is unclear. CDR3 length: 13 residues. Germline CDR1 DFQATT, CDR2 SNEGSKA (reference sequence). The DNA for the CDR3 is TGCAGTGCTGAATCGAGAACGAGCACTGGAGCTTTCTTT. This sequence encodes CSAESRTSTGAFF.

A note on this clonotype: Relative to the germline gene, one junction end is altered; a read error may explain this. V is TRBV5-1 and J is TRBJ1-4; 8 nucleotides agree with TRBD1. This CDR3 spans 15 amino acids. CDR1 and CDR2 (germline): SGHRS, YFSETQ. The CDR3 here is CVSRNRQGPYEKLFF. CDR3 sequence (DNA): TGCGTCAGCAGAAACCGACAGGGGCCGTATGAAAAACTGTTTTTT. Full variable domain (rest looked up from reference TRBV5-1 and TRBJ1-4): KAGVTQTPRYLIKTRGQQVTLSCSPISGHRSVSWYQQTPGQGLQFLFEYFSETQRNKGNFPGRFSGRQFSNSRSEMNVSTLELGDSALYLCVSRNRQGPYEKLFFGSGTQLSVL.

The chain is built from TRBV11-3 and TRBJ2-5, with 11 nucleotides matching TRBD2. CDR3 size: 18 residues. Germline trimming cut 8 bases from V and 1 base from J; bases unmatched to any gene: 15. Germline V CDR1 and CDR2: SGHNT, YENEEA. CDR3 in DNA: TGTGCCAGCTCATCCAGATGGGCTAGCGGGAGGTTCCAAGAGACCCAGTACTTC. Translation: CASSSRWASGRFQETQYF.

This clonotype occurred many times. The rearrangement uses TRBV6-6 and TRBJ2-5; D possibly corresponds to TRBD2 (6 bases). There are 14 residues in the CDR3. Between the trimmed V and J ends, which lost 2 bases and 2 bases, there was a span of 9 bases. In germline, CDR1 is MNHNY, CDR2 SVGAGI (reference sequence). The CDR3 spells CASSYAGSQETQYF. As DNA, the CDR3 is TGTGCCAGCAGTTACGCGGGGTCACAAGAGACCCAGTACTTC.